This T cell receptor (beta chain) was captured in a study of control samples from healthy donors and cancer patients. Data came from immunoSEQ multiplex PCR; TCRdb stores just in-frame clones and leaves some out. The top ten hold approximately 10% of the sample, which has some 140,000 clones, roughly 92% seen once. The sequence came from a young man in good health. The sample consisted of blood.

In DNA form, the CDR3 reads TGTGCCAGCAGCAAAGACCTCCGGACAGGTAACACTGAAGCTTTCTTT. The encoded protein is CASSKDLRTGNTEAFF. This sequence joins TRBV21-1 and TRBJ1-1; TRBD1, the D gene given by the table, was not confirmed from the DNA. TRBV21-1 is deemed a pseudogene. This CDR3 spans 16 amino acids.